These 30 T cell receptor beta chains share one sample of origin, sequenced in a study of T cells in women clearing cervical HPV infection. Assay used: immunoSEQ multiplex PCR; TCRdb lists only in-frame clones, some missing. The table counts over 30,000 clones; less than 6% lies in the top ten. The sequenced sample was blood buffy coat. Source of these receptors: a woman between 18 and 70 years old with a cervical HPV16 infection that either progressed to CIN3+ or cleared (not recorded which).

The sequenced CDR3 bases are TGTGCCAGCAGTGCAACAGGGGGAGAGGCTTCACCC. Translated: CASSATGGEASP. The whole CDR3 protein is CASSATGGEASPLHF. The rearrangement joins TRBV2 to TRBJ1-6; 8 bases are shared with TRBD1. The sequenced fragment ends 3 residues before the CDR3 boundary, so the rest is inferred from the germline J gene. This CDR3 region has 15 residues. V lost 4 bases and J lost 9; bases outside the gene matches: 8. Germline loops: CDR1 SNHLY, CDR2 FYNNEI.

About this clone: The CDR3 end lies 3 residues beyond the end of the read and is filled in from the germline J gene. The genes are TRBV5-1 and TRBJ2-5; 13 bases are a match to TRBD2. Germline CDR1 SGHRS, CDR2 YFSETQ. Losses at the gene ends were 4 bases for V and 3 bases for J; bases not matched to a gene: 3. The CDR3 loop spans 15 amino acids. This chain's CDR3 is CASSRGTSGKETQYF. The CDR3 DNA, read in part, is TGCGCCAGCAGCAGGGGGACTAGCGGGAAAGAGACC.

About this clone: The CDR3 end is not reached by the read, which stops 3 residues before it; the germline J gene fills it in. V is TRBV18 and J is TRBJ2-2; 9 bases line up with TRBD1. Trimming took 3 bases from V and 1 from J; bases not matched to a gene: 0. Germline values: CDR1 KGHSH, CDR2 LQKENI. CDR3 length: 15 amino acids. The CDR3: CASSPGQGNTGELFF. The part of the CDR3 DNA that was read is TGTGCCAGCTCACCGGGACAGGGGAACACCGGGGAG.

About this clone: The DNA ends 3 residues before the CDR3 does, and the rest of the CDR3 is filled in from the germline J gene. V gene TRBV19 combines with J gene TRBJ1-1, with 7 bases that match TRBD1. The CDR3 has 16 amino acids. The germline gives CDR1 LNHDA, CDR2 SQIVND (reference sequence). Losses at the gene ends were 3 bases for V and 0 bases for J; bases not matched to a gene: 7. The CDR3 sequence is CASSIRDSILNTEAFF. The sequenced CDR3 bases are TGTGCCAGTAGTATCCGGGACAGCATCTTGAACACTGAA.

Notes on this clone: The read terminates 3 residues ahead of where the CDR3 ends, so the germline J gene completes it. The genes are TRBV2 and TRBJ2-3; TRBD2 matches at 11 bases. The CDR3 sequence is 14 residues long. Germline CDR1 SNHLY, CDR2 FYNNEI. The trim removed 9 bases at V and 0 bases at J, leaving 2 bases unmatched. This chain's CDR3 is CASLAGGSTDTQYF. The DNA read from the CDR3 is TGTGCCAGTCTAGCGGGGGGTAGCACAGATACG.

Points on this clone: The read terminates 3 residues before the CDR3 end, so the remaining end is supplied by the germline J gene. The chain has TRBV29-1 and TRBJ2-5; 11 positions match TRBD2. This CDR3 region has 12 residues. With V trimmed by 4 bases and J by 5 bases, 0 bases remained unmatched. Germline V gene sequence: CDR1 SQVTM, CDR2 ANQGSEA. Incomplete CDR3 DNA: TGCAGCGTTGGACTAGCGGGGGAGACC. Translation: CSVGLAGET. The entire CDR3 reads CSVGLAGETQYF. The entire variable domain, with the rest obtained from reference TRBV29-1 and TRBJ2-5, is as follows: SAVISQKPSRDICQRGTSLTIQCQVDSQVTMMFWYRQQPGQSLTLIATANQGSEATYESGFVIDKFPISRPNLTFSTLTVSNMSPEDSSIYLCSVGLAGETQYFGPGTRLLVL.

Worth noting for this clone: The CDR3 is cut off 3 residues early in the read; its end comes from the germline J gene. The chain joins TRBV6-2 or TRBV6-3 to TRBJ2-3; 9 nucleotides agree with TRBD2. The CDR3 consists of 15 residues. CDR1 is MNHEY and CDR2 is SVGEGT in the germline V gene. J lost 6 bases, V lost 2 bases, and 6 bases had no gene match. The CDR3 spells CASSYGGLAGDTQYF. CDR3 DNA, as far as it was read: TGTGCCAGCAGTTACGGCGGCCTAGCGGGGGATACG.

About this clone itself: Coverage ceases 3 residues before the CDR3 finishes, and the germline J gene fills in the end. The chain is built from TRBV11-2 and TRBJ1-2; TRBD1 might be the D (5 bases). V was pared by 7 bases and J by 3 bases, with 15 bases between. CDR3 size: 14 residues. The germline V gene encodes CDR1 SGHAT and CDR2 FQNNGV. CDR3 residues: CASKSVSGDYGYTF. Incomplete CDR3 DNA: TGTGCCAGCAAGTCCGTCTCGGGGGACTATGGC.

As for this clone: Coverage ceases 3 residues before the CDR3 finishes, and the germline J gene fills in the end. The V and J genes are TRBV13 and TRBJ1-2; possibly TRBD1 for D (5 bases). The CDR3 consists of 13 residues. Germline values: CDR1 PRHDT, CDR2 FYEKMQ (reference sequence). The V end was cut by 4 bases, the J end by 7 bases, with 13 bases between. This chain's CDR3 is CASSSLAGFGYTF. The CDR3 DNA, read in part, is TGTGCCAGCAGCTCCCTGGCAGGGTTTGGC.

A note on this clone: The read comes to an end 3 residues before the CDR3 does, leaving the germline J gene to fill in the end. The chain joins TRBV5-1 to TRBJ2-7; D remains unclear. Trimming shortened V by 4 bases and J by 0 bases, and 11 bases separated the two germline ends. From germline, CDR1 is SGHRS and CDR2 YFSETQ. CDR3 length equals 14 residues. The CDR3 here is CASSPGRSSYEQYF. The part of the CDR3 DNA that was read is TGCGCCAGCAGCCCCGGCAGGTCCTCCTACGAG.

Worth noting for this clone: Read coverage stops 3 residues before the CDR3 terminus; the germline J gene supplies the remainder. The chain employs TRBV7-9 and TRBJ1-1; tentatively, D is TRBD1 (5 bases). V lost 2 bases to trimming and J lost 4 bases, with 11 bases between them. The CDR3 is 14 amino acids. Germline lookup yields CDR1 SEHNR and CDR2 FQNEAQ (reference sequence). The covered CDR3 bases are TGTGCCAGCAGCTTACAGGGCGGGGGCACTGAA. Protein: CASSLQGGGTE. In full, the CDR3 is CASSLQGGGTEAFF.

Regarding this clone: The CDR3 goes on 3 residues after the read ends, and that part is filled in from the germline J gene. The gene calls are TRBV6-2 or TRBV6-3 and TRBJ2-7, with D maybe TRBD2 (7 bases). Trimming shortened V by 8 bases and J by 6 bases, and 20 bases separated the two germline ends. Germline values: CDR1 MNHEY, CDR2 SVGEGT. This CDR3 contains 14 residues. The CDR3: CASHLVGGPSEQYF. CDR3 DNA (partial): TGTGCCAGCCACCTGGTGGGGGGGCCTTCCGAG.

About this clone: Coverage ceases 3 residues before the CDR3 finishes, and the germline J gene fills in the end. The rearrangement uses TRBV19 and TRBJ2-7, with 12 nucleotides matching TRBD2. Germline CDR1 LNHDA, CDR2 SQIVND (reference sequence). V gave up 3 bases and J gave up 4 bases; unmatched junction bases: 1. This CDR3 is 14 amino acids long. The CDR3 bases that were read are TGTGCCAGTAGTATCGGACTAGCGGGGTACGAG. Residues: CASSIGLAGYE. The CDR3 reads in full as CASSIGLAGYEQYF.

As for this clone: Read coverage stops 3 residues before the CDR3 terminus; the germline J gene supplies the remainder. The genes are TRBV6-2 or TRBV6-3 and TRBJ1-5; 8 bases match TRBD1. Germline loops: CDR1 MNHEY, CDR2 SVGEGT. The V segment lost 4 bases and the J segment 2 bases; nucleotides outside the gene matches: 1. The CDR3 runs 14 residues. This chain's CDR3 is CASSSGGGNQPQHF. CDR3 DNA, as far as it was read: TGTGCCAGCAGTTCAGGGGGCGGCAATCAGCCC.

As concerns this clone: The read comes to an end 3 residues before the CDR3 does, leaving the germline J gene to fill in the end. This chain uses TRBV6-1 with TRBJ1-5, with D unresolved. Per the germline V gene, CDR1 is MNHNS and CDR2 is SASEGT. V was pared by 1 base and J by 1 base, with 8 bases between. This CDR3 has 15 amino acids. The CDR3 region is CASSEEGWSNQPQHF. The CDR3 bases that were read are TGTGCCAGCAGTGAAGAAGGTTGGAGCAATCAGCCC.

The CDR3 spells CASNGREGAEAFF. The part of the CDR3 DNA that was read is TGTGCCAGCAACGGCAGGGAAGGGGCTGAA. J is TRBJ1-1 and V is TRBV2, with a tentative D call TRBD1 (5 bases). Read coverage stops 3 residues before the CDR3 terminus; the germline J gene supplies the remainder. This CDR3 spans 13 amino acids. The V gene's germline CDR1 is SNHLY and CDR2 FYNNEI. Trimming cost V 7 bases and J 6 bases, with 15 bases left between them.

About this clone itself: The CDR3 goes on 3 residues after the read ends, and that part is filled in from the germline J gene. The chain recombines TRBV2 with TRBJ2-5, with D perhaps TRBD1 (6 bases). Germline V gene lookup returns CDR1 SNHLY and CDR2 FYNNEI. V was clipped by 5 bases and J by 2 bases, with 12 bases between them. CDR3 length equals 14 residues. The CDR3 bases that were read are TGTGCCAGCAGTCCCCGACAGGTTCAAGAGACC. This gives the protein CASSPRQVQET. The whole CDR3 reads CASSPRQVQETQYF.

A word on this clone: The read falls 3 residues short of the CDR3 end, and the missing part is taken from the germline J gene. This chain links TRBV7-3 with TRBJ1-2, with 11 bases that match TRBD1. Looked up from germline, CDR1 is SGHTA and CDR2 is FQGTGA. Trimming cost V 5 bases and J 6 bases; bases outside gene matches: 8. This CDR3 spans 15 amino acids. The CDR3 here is CASSPGTGGDDGYTF. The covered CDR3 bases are TGTGCCAGCAGCCCAGGGACAGGGGGGGATGATGGC.

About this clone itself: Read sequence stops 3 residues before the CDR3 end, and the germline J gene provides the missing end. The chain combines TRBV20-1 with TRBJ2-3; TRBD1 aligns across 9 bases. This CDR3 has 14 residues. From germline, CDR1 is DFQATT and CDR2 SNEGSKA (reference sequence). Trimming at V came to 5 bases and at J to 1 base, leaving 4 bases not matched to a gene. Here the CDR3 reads CSAGQGHGTDTQYF. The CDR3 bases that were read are TGCAGTGCTGGACAGGGGCATGGCACAGATACG.

CDR3 loop: CASTLGSWVASRTGELFF. Incomplete CDR3 DNA: TGTGCCAGCACTCTCGGGTCGTGGGTCGCTTCGAGGACCGGGGAG. V gene TRBV12-3 or TRBV12-4 combines with J gene TRBJ2-2; D unclear. Coverage ceases 3 residues before the CDR3 finishes, and the germline J gene fills in the end. Between the trimmed V and J ends, which lost 7 bases and 5 bases, there was a span of 26 bases. This CDR3 has 18 amino acids.

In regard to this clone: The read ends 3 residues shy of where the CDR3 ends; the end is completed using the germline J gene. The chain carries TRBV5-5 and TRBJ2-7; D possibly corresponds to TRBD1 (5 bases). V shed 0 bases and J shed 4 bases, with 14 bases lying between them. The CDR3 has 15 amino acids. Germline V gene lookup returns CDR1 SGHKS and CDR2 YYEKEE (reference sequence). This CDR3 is CASSLADTSGYEQYF. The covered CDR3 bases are TGTGCCAGCAGCTTGGCGGACACCTCAGGGTACGAG.

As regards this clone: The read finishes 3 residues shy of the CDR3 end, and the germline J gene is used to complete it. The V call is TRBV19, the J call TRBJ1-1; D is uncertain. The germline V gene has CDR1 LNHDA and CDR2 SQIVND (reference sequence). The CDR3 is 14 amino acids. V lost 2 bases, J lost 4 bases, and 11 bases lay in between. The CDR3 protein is CASSISRQGTEAFF. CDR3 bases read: TGTGCCAGTAGTATATCGCGACAAGGCACTGAA.

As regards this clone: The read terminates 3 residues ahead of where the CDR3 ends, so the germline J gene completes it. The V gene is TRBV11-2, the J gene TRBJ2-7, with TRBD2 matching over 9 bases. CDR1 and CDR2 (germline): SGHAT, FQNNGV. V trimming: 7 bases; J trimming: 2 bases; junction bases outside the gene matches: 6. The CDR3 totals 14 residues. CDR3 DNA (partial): TGTGCCAGCACCCTAGAGCGGGGGGCCTACGAG. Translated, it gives CASTLERGAYE. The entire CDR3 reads CASTLERGAYEQYF.

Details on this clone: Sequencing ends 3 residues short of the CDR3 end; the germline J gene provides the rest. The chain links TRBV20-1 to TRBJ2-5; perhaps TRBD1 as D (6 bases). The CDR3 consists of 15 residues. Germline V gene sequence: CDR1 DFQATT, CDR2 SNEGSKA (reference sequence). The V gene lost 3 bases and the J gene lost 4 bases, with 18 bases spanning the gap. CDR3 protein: CSASPVGTPTETQYF. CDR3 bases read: TGCAGTGCTAGCCCGGTCGGGACACCCACAGAGACC.

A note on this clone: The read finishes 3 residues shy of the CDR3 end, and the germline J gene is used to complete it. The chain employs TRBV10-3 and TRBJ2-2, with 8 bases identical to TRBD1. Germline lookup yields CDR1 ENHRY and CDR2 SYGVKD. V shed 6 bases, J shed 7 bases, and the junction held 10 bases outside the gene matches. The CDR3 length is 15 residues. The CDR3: CAIRGTGERIGELFF. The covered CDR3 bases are TGTGCCATCAGAGGGACAGGAGAGAGGATCGGGGAG.

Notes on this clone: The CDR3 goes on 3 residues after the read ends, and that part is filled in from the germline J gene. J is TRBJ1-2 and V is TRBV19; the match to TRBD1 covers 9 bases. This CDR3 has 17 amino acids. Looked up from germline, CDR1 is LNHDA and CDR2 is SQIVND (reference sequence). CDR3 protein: CASSIETGGLAIKGYTF. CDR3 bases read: TGTGCCAGTAGTATAGAAACAGGGGGCCTGGCCATTAAAGGC.

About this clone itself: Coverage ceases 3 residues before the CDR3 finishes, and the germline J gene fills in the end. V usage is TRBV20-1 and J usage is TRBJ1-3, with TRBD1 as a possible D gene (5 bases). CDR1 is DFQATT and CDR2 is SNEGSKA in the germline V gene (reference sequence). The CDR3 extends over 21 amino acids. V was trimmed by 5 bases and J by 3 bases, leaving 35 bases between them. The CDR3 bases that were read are TGCAGTGCTGCCACTGCGGGTGTGTCGGGGGTGAGGGGAGTAGGTGGAAACACC. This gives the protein CSAATAGVSGVRGVGGNT. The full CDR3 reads CSAATAGVSGVRGVGGNTIYF.

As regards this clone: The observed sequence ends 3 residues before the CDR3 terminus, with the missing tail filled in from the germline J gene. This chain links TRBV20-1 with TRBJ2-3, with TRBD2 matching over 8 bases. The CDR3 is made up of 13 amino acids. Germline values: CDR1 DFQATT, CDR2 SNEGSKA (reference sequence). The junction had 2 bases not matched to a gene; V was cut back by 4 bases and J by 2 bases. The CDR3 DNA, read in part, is TGCAGTGCTACGGGGGGGGCCACAGATACG. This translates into CSATGGATDT. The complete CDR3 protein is CSATGGATDTQYF.

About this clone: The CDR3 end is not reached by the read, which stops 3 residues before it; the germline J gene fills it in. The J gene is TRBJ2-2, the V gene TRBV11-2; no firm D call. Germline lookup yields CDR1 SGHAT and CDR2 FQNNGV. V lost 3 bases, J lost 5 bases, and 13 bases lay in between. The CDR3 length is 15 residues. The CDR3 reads CASSFLTPSTGELFF. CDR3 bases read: TGTGCCAGCAGCTTTCTGACACCTTCAACCGGGGAG.

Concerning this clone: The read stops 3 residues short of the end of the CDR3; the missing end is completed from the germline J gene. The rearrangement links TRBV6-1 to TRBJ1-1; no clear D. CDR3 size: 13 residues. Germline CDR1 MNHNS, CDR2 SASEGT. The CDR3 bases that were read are TGTGCCAGCAGTGAAGGGGTTCCAGGAGAA. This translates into CASSEGVPGE. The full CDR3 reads CASSEGVPGEAFF.